This T cell receptor beta chain is from a study of spatial heterogeneity in lung cancer. Study-wide background: Sequences of the beta chain were consistently detected in greater numbers than alpha-chain sequences.

All TCR cDNA molecules were individually tagged with a unique molecular identifier. TCRdb processed the 5' RACE reads anew with MiXCR; each CDR3 protein has one entry. The sample holds fewer than 15,000 distinct CDR3 sequences, about 4% seen once. The time point denotes: sample taken at primary tumor resection. Unsorted whole RNA from tumor, nontumor lung or frozen PBMC underwent sequencing. Germline V gene data show CDR1 as KGHSH and CDR2 as LQKENI. With 0 bases clipped from V and 5 bases from J, the junction kept 3 bases outside the gene matches. The CDR3 spans 15 residues. Study conclusions and caveats: There were more appearances of ubiquitous expanded tumor TCRs in blood at resection than at follow-up.

This clonotype was detected ten times or more. Its antigen is currently unknown. The V gene is TRBV18, the J gene TRBJ2-1; 8 nucleotides agree with TRBD2. The TCR originated in a male donor with early-stage non-small cell lung cancer. Sequences were derived from PBMCs, sampled at surgery. The CDR3 loop reads CASSPPTGGNNEQFF. CDR3 bases: TGTGCCAGCTCACCACCCACGGGAGGGAACAATGAGCAGTTCTTC.